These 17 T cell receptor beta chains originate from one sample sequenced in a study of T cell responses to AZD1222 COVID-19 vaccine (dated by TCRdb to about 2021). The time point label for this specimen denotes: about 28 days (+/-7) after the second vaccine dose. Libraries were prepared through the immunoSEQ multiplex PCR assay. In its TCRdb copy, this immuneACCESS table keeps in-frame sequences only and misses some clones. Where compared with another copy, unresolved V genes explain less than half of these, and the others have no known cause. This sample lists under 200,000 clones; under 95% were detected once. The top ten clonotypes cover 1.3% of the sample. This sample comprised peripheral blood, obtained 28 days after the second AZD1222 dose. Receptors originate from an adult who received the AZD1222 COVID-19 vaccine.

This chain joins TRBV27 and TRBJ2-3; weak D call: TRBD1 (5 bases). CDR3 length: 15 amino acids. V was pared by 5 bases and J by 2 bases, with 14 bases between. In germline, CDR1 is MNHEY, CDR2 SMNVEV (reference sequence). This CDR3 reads CASSPQDGYTDTQYF. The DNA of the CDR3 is TGTGCCAGCAGTCCACAGGACGGATACACAGATACGCAGTATTTT.

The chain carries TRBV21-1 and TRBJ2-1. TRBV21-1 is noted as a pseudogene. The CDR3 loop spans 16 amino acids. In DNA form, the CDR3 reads TGTGCCAGCAGCAAAGTTGGGCGGACCATTCTCAATGAGCAGTTCTTC. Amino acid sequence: CASSKVGRTILNEQFF.

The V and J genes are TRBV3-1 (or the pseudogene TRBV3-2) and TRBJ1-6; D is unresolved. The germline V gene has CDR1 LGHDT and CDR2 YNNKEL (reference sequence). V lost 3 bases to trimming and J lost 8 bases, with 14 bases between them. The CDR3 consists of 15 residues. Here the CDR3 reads CASSQQPLGDSPLHF. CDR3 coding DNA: TGTGCCAGCAGCCAGCAGCCCCTTGGGGATTCACCCCTCCACTTT.

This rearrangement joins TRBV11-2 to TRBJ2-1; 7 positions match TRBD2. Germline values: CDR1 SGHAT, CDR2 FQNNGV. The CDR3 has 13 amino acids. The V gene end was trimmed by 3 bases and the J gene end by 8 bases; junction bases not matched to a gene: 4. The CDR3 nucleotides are TGTGCCAGCAGCTTCGGGGGGTCCGATGAGCAGTTCTTC. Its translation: CASSFGGSDEQFF.

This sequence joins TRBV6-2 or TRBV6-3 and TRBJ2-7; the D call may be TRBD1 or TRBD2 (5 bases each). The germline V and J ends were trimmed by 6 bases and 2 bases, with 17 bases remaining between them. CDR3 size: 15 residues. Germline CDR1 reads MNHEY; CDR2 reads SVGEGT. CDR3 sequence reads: CASSNPGTSPYEQYF. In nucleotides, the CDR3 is TGTGCCAGCAGCAATCCCGGGACCTCACCCTACGAGCAGTACTTC.

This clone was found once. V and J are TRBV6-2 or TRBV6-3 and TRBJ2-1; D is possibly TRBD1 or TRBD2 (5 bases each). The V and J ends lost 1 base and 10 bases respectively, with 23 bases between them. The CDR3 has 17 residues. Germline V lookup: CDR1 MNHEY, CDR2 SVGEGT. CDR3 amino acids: CASSYLVMTGPLWEQFF. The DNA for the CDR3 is TGTGCCAGCAGTTACTTAGTTATGACGGGGCCGTTATGGGAGCAGTTCTTC.

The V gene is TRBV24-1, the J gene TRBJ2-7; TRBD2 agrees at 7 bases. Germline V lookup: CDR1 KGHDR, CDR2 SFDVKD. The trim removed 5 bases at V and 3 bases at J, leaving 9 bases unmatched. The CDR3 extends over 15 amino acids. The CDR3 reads CATSVSSSGVYEQYF. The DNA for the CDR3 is TGTGCCACCAGTGTAAGTTCGAGCGGGGTCTACGAGCAGTACTTC.

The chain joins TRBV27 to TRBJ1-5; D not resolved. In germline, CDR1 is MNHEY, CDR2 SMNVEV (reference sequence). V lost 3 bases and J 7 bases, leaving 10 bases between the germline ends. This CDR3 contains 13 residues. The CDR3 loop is CASSLGSRQPQHF. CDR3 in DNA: TGTGCCAGCAGTTTGGGCAGCAGGCAGCCCCAGCATTTT.

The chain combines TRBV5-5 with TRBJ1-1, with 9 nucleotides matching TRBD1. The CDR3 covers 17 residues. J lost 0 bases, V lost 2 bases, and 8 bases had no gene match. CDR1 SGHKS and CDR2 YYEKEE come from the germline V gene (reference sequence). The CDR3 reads CASSLTGGAGVNTEAFF. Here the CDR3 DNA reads TGTGCCAGCAGCTTAACAGGGGGCGCCGGAGTGAACACTGAAGCTTTCTTT.

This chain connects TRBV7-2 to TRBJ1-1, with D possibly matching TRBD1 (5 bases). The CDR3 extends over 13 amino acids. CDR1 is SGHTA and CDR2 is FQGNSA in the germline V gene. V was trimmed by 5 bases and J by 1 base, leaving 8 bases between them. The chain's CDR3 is CASSRGQNTEAFF. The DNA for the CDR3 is TGTGCCAGCAGCCGCGGACAGAACACTGAAGCTTTCTTT.

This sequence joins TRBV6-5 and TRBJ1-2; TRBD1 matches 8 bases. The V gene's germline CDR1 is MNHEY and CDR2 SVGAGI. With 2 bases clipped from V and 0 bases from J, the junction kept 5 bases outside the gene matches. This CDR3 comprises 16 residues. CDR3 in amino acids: CASSYGDRLSNYGYTF. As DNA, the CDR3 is TGTGCCAGCAGTTACGGGGACAGGCTTTCTAACTATGGCTACACCTTC.

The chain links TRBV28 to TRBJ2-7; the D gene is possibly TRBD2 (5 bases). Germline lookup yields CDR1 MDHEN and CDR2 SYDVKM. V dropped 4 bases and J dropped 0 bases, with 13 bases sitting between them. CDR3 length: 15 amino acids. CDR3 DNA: TGTGCCAGCAGTTCGGCGGGTTCCCGCTCCTACGAGCAGTACTTC. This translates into CASSSAGSRSYEQYF.

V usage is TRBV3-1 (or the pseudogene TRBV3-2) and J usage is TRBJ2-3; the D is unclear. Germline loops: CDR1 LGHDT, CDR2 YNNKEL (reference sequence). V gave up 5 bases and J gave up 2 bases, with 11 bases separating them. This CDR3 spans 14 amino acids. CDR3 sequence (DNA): TGTGCCAGCAGCTCGAGTACTGTCACAGATACGCAGTATTTT. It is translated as CASSSSTVTDTQYF.

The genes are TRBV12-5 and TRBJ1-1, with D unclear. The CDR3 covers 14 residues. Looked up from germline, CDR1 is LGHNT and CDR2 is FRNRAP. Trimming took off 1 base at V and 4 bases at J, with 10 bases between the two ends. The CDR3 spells CASGLDSASTEAFF. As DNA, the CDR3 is TGTGCTAGTGGTTTGGACTCGGCGAGCACTGAAGCTTTCTTT.

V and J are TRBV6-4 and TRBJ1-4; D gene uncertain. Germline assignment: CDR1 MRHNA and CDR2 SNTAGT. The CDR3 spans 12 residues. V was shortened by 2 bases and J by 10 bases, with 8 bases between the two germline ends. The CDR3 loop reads CASSDQQGKLFF. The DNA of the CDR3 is TGTGCCAGCAGTGACCAACAAGGAAAACTGTTTTTT.

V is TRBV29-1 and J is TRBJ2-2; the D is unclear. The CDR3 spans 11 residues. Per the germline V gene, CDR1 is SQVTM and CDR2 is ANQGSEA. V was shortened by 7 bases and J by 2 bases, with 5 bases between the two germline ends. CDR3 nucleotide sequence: TGCAGCGCCAAAAACACCGGGGAGCTGTTTTTT. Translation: CSAKNTGELFF.

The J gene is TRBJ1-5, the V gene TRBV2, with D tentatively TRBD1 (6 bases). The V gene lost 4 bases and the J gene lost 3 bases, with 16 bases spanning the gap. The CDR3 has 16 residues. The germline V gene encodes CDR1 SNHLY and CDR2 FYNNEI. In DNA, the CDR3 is TGTGCCAGCAGTGGGATGGGAGGGGGAACCAATCAGCCCCAGCATTTT. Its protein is CASSGMGGGTNQPQHF. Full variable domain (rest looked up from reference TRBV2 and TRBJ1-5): EPEVTQTPSHQVTQMGQEVILRCVPISNHLYFYWYRQILGQKVEFLVSFYNNEISEKSEIFDDQFSVERPDGSNFTLKIRSTKLEDSAMYFCASSGMGGGTNQPQHFGDGTRLSIL.